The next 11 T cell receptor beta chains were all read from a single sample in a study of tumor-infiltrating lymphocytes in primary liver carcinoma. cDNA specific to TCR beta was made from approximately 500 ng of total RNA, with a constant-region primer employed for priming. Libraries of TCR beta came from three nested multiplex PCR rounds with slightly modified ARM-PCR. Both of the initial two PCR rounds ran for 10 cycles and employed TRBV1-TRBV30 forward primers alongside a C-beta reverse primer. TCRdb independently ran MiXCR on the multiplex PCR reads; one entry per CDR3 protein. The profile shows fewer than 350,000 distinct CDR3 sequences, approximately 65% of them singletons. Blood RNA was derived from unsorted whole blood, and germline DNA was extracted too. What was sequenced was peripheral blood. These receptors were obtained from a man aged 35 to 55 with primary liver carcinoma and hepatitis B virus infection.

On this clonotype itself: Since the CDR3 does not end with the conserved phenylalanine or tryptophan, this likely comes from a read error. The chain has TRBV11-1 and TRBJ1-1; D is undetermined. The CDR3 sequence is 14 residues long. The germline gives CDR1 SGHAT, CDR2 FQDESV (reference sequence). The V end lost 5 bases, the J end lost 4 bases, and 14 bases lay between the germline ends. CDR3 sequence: CASSARPEGTEAFL. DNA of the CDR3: TGTGCCAGCAGCGCACGACCTGAGGGCACTGAAGCTTTCTTG.

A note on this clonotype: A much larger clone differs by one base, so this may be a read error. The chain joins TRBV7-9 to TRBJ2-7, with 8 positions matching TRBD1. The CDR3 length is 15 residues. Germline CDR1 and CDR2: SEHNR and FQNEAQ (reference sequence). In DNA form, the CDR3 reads TGTGCCAGCAGCCAAAGACAGGGGTCGTCCTACAAGCAGTACTTC. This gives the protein CASSQRQGSSYKQYF. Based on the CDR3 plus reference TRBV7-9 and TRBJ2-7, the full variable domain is DTGVSQNPRHKITKRGQNVTFRCDPISEHNRLYWYRQTLGQGPEFLTYFQNEAQLEKSRLLSDRFSAERPKGSFSTLEIQRTEQGDSAMYLCASSQRQGSSYKQYFGPGTRLTVT.

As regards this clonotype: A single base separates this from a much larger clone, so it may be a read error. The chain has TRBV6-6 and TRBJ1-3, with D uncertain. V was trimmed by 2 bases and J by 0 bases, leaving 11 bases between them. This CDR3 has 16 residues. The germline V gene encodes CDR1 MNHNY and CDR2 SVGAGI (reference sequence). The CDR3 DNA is TGTGCCAGCAGTTACGAAGTTCCGAGCTCTGGAAACACCATATATTTT. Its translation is CASSYEVPSSGNTIYF.

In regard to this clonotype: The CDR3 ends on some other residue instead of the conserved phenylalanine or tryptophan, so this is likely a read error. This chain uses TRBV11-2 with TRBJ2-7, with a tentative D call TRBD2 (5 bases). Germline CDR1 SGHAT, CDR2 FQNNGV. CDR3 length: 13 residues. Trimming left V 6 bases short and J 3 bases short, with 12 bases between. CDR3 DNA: TGTGCCAGCAGGGGTGGGAGAGGCTACGAGCAGTACTAC. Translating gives CASRGGRGYEQYY.

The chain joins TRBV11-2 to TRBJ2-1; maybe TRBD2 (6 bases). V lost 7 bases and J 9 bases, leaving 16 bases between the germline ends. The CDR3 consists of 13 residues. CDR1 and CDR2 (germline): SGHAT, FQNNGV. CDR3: CASITPGGGEQFF. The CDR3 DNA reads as TGTGCCAGCATTACCCCCGGGGGTGGTGAGCAGTTCTTC.

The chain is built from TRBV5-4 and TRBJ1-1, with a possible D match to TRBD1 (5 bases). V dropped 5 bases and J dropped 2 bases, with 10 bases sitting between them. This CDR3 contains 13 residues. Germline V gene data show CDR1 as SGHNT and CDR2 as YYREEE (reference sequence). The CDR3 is CASRWDLNTEAFF. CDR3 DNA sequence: TGTGCCAGCAGGTGGGACTTAAACACTGAAGCTTTCTTT.

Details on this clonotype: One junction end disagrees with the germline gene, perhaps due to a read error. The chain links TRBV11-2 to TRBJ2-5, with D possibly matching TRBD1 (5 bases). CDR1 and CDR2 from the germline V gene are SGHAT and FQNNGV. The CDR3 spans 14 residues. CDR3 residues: CVSSLDSGQETQYF. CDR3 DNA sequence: TGTGTCAGCAGCTTAGATTCAGGGCAAGAGACCCAGTACTTC.

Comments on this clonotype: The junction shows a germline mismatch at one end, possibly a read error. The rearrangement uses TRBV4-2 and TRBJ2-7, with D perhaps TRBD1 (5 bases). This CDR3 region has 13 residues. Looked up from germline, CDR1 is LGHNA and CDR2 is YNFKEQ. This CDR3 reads CASGQVGVLEQYF. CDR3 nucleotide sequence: TGTGCCAGCGGCCAAGTAGGGGTTCTCGAACAGTACTTC.

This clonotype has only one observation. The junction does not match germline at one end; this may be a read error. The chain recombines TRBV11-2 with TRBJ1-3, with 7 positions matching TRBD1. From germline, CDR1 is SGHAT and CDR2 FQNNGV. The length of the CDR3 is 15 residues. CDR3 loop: CAGSSGGQLGNTIYF. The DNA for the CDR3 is TGTGCCGGCAGCTCGGGGGGACAGTTGGGAAACACCATATATTTT. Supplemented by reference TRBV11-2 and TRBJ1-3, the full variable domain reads EAGVAQSPRYKIIEKRQSVAFWCNPISGHATLYWYQQILGQGPKLLIQFQNNGVVDDSQLPKDRFSAERLKGVDSTLKIQPAKLEDSAVYLCAGSSGGQLGNTIYFGEGSWLTVV.

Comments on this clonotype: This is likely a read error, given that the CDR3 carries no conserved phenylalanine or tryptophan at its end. This CDR3 reads CASSRVGTEAFS. The CDR3 nucleotides read TGTGCCAGCAGTCGAGTGGGCACTGAAGCTTTCTCT. The rearrangement links TRBV12-3 or TRBV12-4 to TRBJ1-1; D gene unclear. CDR3 length: 12 amino acids. V was pared by 5 bases and J by 4 bases, with 8 bases between.

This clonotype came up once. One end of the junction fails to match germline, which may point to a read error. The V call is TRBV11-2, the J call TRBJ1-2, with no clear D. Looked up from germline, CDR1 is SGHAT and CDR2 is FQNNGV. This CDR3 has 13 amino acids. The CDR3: CASSSSGGYDYIF. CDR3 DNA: TGTGCCAGCAGCTCTTCGGGCGGCTATGACTACATCTTC. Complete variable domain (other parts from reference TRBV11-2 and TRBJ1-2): EAGVAQSPRYKIIEKRQSVAFWCNPISGHATLYWYQQILGQGPKLLIQFQNNGVVDDSQLPKDRFSAERLKGVDSTLKIQPAKLEDSAVYLCASSSSGGYDYIFGSGTRLTVV.